Below, 29 T cell receptor beta chains from the same sample are listed, as sequenced in a study of cytomegalovirus exposure and HLA in healthy donors. With 60 Vbeta and 13 Jbeta primers, the PCR was carried out. TCRdb keeps only in-frame clones here, not all; method: immunoSEQ multiplex PCR. The repertoire has under 250,000 clones, 78% of them found once; the top ten carry about 0.47%. The sample was PBMCs. The receptors derive from a boy younger than 18 in good health and CMV-seronegative.

V usage is TRBV2 and J usage is TRBJ1-4; TRBD1 matches 7 bases. This CDR3 has 15 amino acids. With 3 bases clipped from V and 8 bases from J, the junction kept 9 bases outside the gene matches. Germline V gives CDR1 SNHLY, CDR2 FYNNEI. CDR3: CASSDVDRVGEKLFF. The CDR3 coding sequence is TGTGCCAGCAGTGACGTAGACAGGGTTGGGGAAAAACTGTTTTTT.

This chain joins TRBV10-3 and TRBJ2-7; D gene unclear. Germline values: CDR1 ENHRY, CDR2 SYGVKD. Trimming removed 3 bases from V and 0 bases from J, with 9 bases in between. CDR3 length equals 14 residues. This CDR3 is CAISDPVPSYEQYF. Written as DNA, the CDR3 is TGTGCCATCAGTGACCCGGTCCCCTCCTACGAGCAGTACTTC.

The chain uses TRBV4-2 and TRBJ2-1, with TRBD2 matching over 7 bases. This CDR3 spans 16 amino acids. Germline CDR1 LGHNA, CDR2 YNFKEQ. Unmatched junction bases numbered 10, after V lost 6 bases and J lost 2 bases. This CDR3 is CASRRRLATAYNEQFF. The DNA of the CDR3 is TGTGCCAGCAGACGACGACTAGCTACAGCCTACAATGAGCAGTTCTTC.

J is TRBJ2-1 and V is TRBV10-3; 11 nucleotides agree with TRBD2. The trim removed 5 bases at V and 1 base at J, leaving 4 bases unmatched. The CDR3 is 16 amino acids. Germline CDR1 reads ENHRY; CDR2 reads SYGVKD. CDR3 amino acids: CAISFSGGGSYNEQFF. For the CDR3, the DNA is TGTGCCATCAGTTTTAGCGGGGGGGGTTCCTACAATGAGCAGTTCTTC.

The genes are TRBV14 and TRBJ1-2; 10 nucleotides line up with TRBD1. The V segment lost 4 bases and the J segment 8 bases; nucleotides outside the gene matches: 7. The CDR3 sequence is 14 residues long. The germline CDR1 and CDR2 sequences are SGHDN and FVKESK. CDR3 DNA sequence: TGTGCCAGCAGCCGAGGGACAGGGGCAAGGGGCTACACCTTC. Translated, it gives CASSRGTGARGYTF.

This clone was found once. The rearrangement joins TRBV29-1 to TRBJ1-1; D not certain. Trimming removed 6 bases from V and 5 bases from J, with 10 bases in between. The CDR3 length is 11 residues. Germline V gene sequence: CDR1 SQVTM, CDR2 ANQGSEA. The CDR3 sequence: CSVREETEAFF. CDR3 nucleotide sequence: TGCAGCGTACGGGAGGAAACTGAAGCTTTCTTT.

J is TRBJ1-2 and V is TRBV7-9; D possibly corresponds to TRBD1 (6 bases). There are 16 residues in the CDR3. Germline CDR1 reads SEHNR; CDR2 reads FQNEAQ (reference sequence). V was clipped by 6 bases and J by 3 bases, with 20 bases between them. Here the CDR3 reads CASSQRGALGHYGYTF. The CDR3 nucleotides are TGTGCCAGCAGTCAGCGGGGGGCCCTTGGGCACTATGGCTACACCTTC.

In its sample, this clone was seen a few times. This chain connects TRBV30 to TRBJ2-1; 8 nucleotides align to TRBD1. Trimming cost V 7 bases and J 4 bases; bases outside gene matches: 6. CDR3 length: 13 residues. CDR1 and CDR2 (germline): GTSNPN, SVGIG (reference sequence). DNA of the CDR3: TGTGCCTTCACAGGGGGGCGTTACAATGAGCAGTTCTTC. Translation gives CAFTGGRYNEQFF.

This rearrangement joins TRBV9 to TRBJ1-3; TRBD1 matches 7 bases. The CDR3 length is 16 residues. The V and J ends lost 3 bases and 6 bases, in that order; junction bases with no gene match: 12. CDR1 and CDR2 from the germline V gene are SGDLS and YYNGEE. CDR3 sequence reads: CASSANPGQILNTIYF. The CDR3 nucleotides read TGTGCCAGCAGCGCAAATCCGGGACAGATCTTAAACACCATATATTTT.

The rearrangement uses TRBV6-5 and TRBJ2-1; 11 bases map to TRBD2. V lost 5 bases, J lost 5 bases, and 2 bases stayed unmatched. The CDR3 covers 14 residues. Germline loops: CDR1 MNHEY, CDR2 SVGAGI. The CDR3 reads CASSRLAGHNEQFF. CDR3 in DNA: TGTGCCAGCAGTCGACTAGCGGGACACAATGAGCAGTTCTTC.

The rearrangement uses TRBV5-1 and TRBJ2-5; 8 bases align to TRBD2. The DNA matches TRBJ2-7 better at its end, which makes the J call doubtful. CDR1 and CDR2 from the germline V gene are SGHRS and YFSETQ. This CDR3 comprises 13 residues. CDR3 bases: TGCGCCAGCAGCCAGGGACTAGAGTACGAGCAGTACTTC. It translates to CASSQGLEYEQYF.

J is TRBJ2-7 and V is TRBV10-3; 7 nucleotides match TRBD1. The ends lost 3 bases at V and 5 bases at J; junction bases unmatched: 1. This CDR3 spans 12 amino acids. CDR1 and CDR2 (germline): ENHRY, SYGVKD. The CDR3 DNA sequence: TGTGCCATCAGTGAAGGACAGGACGAGCAGTACTTC. It specifies CAISEGQDEQYF.

The chain couples TRBV27 to TRBJ2-7; D gene unclear. CDR1 is MNHEY, CDR2 SMNVEV, per germline (reference sequence). V dropped 5 bases and J dropped 2 bases, with 13 bases sitting between them. This CDR3 comprises 14 residues. In DNA form, the CDR3 reads TGTGCCAGCAGTACAAACCCCGAGGCCTACGAGCAGTACTTC. Translating gives CASSTNPEAYEQYF.

This chain joins TRBV5-4 and TRBJ1-2, with a possible D match to TRBD1 (6 bases). The V gene lost 0 bases and the J gene lost 7 bases, with 10 bases spanning the gap. CDR3 length equals 13 residues. Germline V CDR1 and CDR2: SGHNT, YYREEE (reference sequence). The CDR3 protein is CASSLDREGGYTF. The CDR3 DNA sequence: TGTGCCAGCAGCTTGGACAGGGAGGGTGGCTACACCTTC.

In this sample, this clone turned up a few times. The chain links TRBV7-8 to TRBJ2-5, with a weak D call TRBD2 (6 bases). The J call may be wrong; the DNA end is better matched by TRBJ2-7. Looked up from germline, CDR1 is SGHVS and CDR2 is FQNEAQ. The CDR3 is made up of 14 amino acids. CDR3 protein: CASSFRGSSYEQYF. CDR3 bases: TGTGCCAGCAGCTTTCGGGGGAGCTCCTACGAGCAGTACTTC.

This clone was seen a single time. The genes are TRBV11-2 and TRBJ2-7; 7 bases align to TRBD2. Germline lookup yields CDR1 SGHAT and CDR2 FQNNGV. There are 15 residues in the CDR3. The V gene end was trimmed by 1 base and the J gene end by 0 bases; junction bases not matched to a gene: 3. CDR3 in amino acids: CASSLGAGSSYEQYF. The CDR3 DNA reads as TGTGCCAGCAGCTTAGGAGCGGGGAGCTCCTACGAGCAGTACTTC.

This chain connects TRBV2 to TRBJ1-2; no definite D call. The V end was cut by 4 bases, the J end by 2 bases, with 8 bases between. From germline, CDR1 is SNHLY and CDR2 FYNNEI. This CDR3 is 13 amino acids long. CDR3 loop: CASSVYSNYGYTF. CDR3 nucleotide sequence: TGTGCCAGCAGTGTTTACTCCAACTATGGCTACACCTTC.

This sequence joins TRBV19 and TRBJ1-5, with D possibly matching TRBD1 (6 bases). Germline V gene lookup returns CDR1 LNHDA and CDR2 SQIVND (reference sequence). V lost 9 bases to trimming and J lost 0 bases, with 15 bases between them. This CDR3 spans 15 amino acids. The DNA of the CDR3 is TGTGCCAGCCTAATGGGCAGGGGTAGCAATCAGCCCCAGCATTTT. It translates to CASLMGRGSNQPQHF. The entire variable domain, with the rest obtained from reference TRBV19 and TRBJ1-5, is as follows: DGGITQSPKYLFRKEGQNVTLSCEQNLNHDAMYWYRQDPGQGLRLIYYSQIVNDFQKGDIAEGYSVSREKKESFPLTVTSAQKNPTAFYLCASLMGRGSNQPQHFGDGTRLSIL.

This chain connects TRBV18 to TRBJ1-1, with 10 bases fitting TRBD1. V gave up 0 bases and J gave up 5 bases; unmatched junction bases: 9. This CDR3 has 17 residues. Germline V gene data show CDR1 as KGHSH and CDR2 as LQKENI. The CDR3 reads CASSPPTRTGGGTEAFF. The CDR3 DNA is TGTGCCAGCTCACCACCGACCCGGACAGGGGGAGGGACTGAAGCTTTCTTT.

The chain carries TRBV13 and TRBJ1-1; D is ambiguous. The CDR3 has 15 residues. Germline loops: CDR1 PRHDT, CDR2 FYEKMQ (reference sequence). Trimming stripped 1 base from V and 1 base from J, with 10 bases between. The chain's CDR3 is CASSLESNGNTEAFF. As DNA, the CDR3 is TGTGCCAGCAGCTTAGAAAGCAACGGGAACACTGAAGCTTTCTTT.

The gene calls are TRBV5-1 and TRBJ2-7, with D possibly being TRBD1 (5 bases). The V gene lost 4 bases and the J gene lost 6 bases, with 26 bases spanning the gap. Germline CDR1 SGHRS, CDR2 YFSETQ. This CDR3 contains 17 residues. This CDR3 reads CASSPHLEFQGKGEQYF. CDR3 DNA: TGCGCCAGCAGCCCCCACCTTGAGTTTCAGGGAAAAGGCGAGCAGTACTTC. Drawing the rest from reference TRBV5-1 and TRBJ2-7, the complete variable domain is KAGVTQTPRYLIKTRGQQVTLSCSPISGHRSVSWYQQTPGQGLQFLFEYFSETQRNKGNFPGRFSGRQFSNSRSEMNVSTLELGDSALYLCASSPHLEFQGKGEQYFGPGTRLTVT.

A few counts support this clone. The genes are TRBV11-3 and TRBJ2-3; D ambiguous. The CDR3 contains 14 residues. From germline, CDR1 is SGHNT and CDR2 YENEEA. V was shortened by 1 base and J by 0 bases, with 5 bases between the two germline ends. CDR3 bases: TGTGCCAGCAGCTTAGGGGCCAGCACAGATACGCAGTATTTT. It yields the protein CASSLGASTDTQYF.

A word on this clone: Additional DNA sequences in this sample encode the identical CDR3. This sequence joins TRBV9 and TRBJ1-3; D not certain. The CDR3 covers 14 residues. Germline V gene sequence: CDR1 SGDLS, CDR2 YYNGEE. V lost 0 bases and J 3 bases, leaving 7 bases between the germline ends. CDR3 amino acids: CASSVVGDGNTIYF. CDR3 DNA sequence: TGTGCCAGCAGCGTAGTGGGAGATGGAAACACCATATATTTT.

This chain links TRBV5-1 with TRBJ2-1; 7 positions match TRBD2. The CDR3 extends over 16 amino acids. CDR1 is SGHRS, CDR2 YFSETQ, per germline. V lost 4 bases, J lost 1 base, and 8 bases stayed unmatched. The CDR3 DNA reads as TGCGCCAGCAGCCCCTTGGCGGGAGAGTCCTACAATGAGCAGTTCTTC. Protein: CASSPLAGESYNEQFF.

The chain has TRBV19 and TRBJ1-5; TRBD1 might be the D (6 bases). The CDR3 loop spans 16 amino acids. Germline V CDR1 and CDR2: LNHDA, SQIVND (reference sequence). Trimming stripped 9 bases from V and 7 bases from J, with 25 bases between. The CDR3 region is CASAGTPSSVGQPQHF. The CDR3, as DNA: TGTGCCAGCGCCGGGACACCTTCCTCGGTAGGACAGCCCCAGCATTTT.

The chain is built from TRBV6-5 and TRBJ2-7, with TRBD1 matching 10 bases. The CDR3 spans 15 residues. Germline CDR1 and CDR2: MNHEY and SVGAGI. The trim removed 4 bases at V and 5 bases at J, leaving 8 bases unmatched. CDR3 sequence: CASSSDRGLLDEQYF. The CDR3 DNA reads as TGTGCCAGCAGTTCCGACAGGGGGCTCTTGGACGAGCAGTACTTC.

The chain has TRBV7-8 and TRBJ1-2; the D gene is possibly TRBD1 (6 bases). Germline V gene data show CDR1 as SGHVS and CDR2 as FQNEAQ. This CDR3 has 12 amino acids. V lost 1 base and J 10 bases, leaving 10 bases between the germline ends. CDR3 sequence: CASSLEGGAYTF. CDR3 DNA: TGTGCCAGCAGCTTAGAAGGGGGGGCCTACACCTTC.

This rearrangement joins TRBV7-9 to TRBJ1-1; D is unresolved. This CDR3 region has 17 residues. Trimming cost V 1 base and J 2 bases, with 17 bases left between them. CDR1 is SEHNR and CDR2 is FQNEAQ in the germline V gene (reference sequence). CDR3 loop: CASSLVLATTRNTEAFF. The CDR3 DNA sequence: TGTGCCAGCAGCTTAGTTCTGGCTACTACCCGAAACACTGAAGCTTTCTTT.

The DNA of the CDR3 is TGCGCCAGCAGTGAGACCGAGACTCGAACGAACGAGCAGTACTTC. The encoded protein is CASSETETRTNEQYF. This chain connects TRBV10-1 to TRBJ2-7; D uncertain. The V and J ends lost 2 bases and 5 bases respectively, with 16 bases between them. The CDR3 runs 15 residues. Germline V gene sequence: CDR1 WNHNN, CDR2 SYGVQD (reference sequence).